A single sample gave rise to the 23 T cell receptor beta chains below, sequenced in a study of vaccination effects on CD4 cells after COVID-19. Viral peptide pools were used in the ViraFEST assay to expand antigen-specific CD4+ T cells, and sequencing came afterward. Cultured cells yielded isolated CD4+ T cells after less than 11 days. Nobody among the vaccine recipients had prior SARS-CoV-2 infection (nucleocapsid antibodies were negative). These receptors' antigens are unknown. Profiled with immunoSEQ multiplex PCR; TCRdb holds only in-frame clones, not every one. The data show some 41,000 clones, about 69% seen once. This specimen was CD4+ T cells from PBMCs cultured with HCoV-OC43 spike peptides, taken before COVID-19 vaccination. Documented subset: HCoV-OC43 spike overlapping peptide pool stimulation. The receptor source for this set is a human donor who received a COVID-19 vaccine.

The chain uses TRBV19 and TRBJ2-1, with 11 positions matching TRBD2. The V gene's germline CDR1 is LNHDA and CDR2 SQIVND (reference sequence). The CDR3 has 17 residues. V shed 6 bases, J shed 9 bases, and the junction held 16 bases outside the gene matches. Written as DNA, the CDR3 is TGTGCCAGTAGCCGTACTAGCGGGAGAGGGCCCTTCGGTGAGCAGTTCTTC. Translated, it gives CASSRTSGRGPFGEQFF.

V usage is TRBV24-1 and J usage is TRBJ2-7; D is possibly TRBD2 (6 bases). The CDR3 has 13 residues. The V end lost 2 bases, the J end lost 6 bases, and 10 bases lay between the germline ends. Germline lookup yields CDR1 KGHDR and CDR2 SFDVKD. The CDR3 loop reads CATSDSRGSEQYF. The CDR3 coding sequence is TGTGCCACCAGTGATTCCCGGGGGTCCGAGCAGTACTTC.

This chain connects TRBV5-6 to TRBJ2-6; no clear D. The CDR3 covers 14 residues. Trimming left V 4 bases short and J 0 bases short, with 5 bases between. In germline, CDR1 is SGHDT, CDR2 YYEEEE. The CDR3 protein is CASSLISGANVLTF. CDR3 nucleotides: TGTGCCAGCAGCCTAATCTCTGGGGCCAACGTCCTGACTTTC. The full variable domain, with the rest looked up from reference TRBV5-6 and TRBJ2-6, is DAGVTQSPTHLIKTRGQQVTLRCSPKSGHDTVSWYQQALGQGPQFIFQYYEEEERQRGNFPDRFSGHQFPNYSSELNVNALLLGDSALYLCASSLISGANVLTFGAGSRLTVL.

Notes on this clone: Mismatch with germline at one junction end may stem from a read error. V and J are TRBV3-1 (or the pseudogene TRBV3-2) and TRBJ1-5; possibly TRBD1 for D (5 bases). The germline CDR1 and CDR2 sequences are LGHDT and YNNKEL (reference sequence). The length of the CDR3 is 13 residues. Here the CDR3 DNA reads TGTGCCAGCAGCAATAGCTTAACAGGTAACATGTATTTT. Protein product: CASSNSLTGNMYF.

The chain combines TRBV6-2 or TRBV6-3 with TRBJ1-2; perhaps TRBD1 as D (6 bases). Germline assignment: CDR1 MNHEY and CDR2 SVGEGT. This CDR3 has 12 residues. V lost 4 bases and J lost 10, with 13 bases in between. The CDR3 bases are TGTGCCAGCAGTTCGGACAGACCGAACTACACCTTC. Its protein product is CASSSDRPNYTF.

The genes are TRBV12-3 or TRBV12-4 and TRBJ1-3, with no clear D. CDR3 length: 13 residues. V was clipped by 6 bases and J by 0 bases, with 6 bases between them. The CDR3: CASRFRSGNTIYF. CDR3 sequence (DNA): TGTGCCAGCAGGTTCCGCTCTGGAAACACCATATATTTT.

The chain recombines TRBV19 with TRBJ2-3; TRBD2 aligns across 8 bases. V dropped 7 bases and J dropped 6; count of bases not matched to a gene: 12. CDR1 LNHDA and CDR2 SQIVND come from the germline V gene (reference sequence). The CDR3 loop spans 15 amino acids. The CDR3 here is CASIPGSGRADTQYF. Written as DNA, the CDR3 is TGTGCCAGTATCCCCGGCTCCGGGAGGGCTGATACGCAGTATTTT.

The chain combines TRBV21-1 with TRBJ1-4; the table assigns TRBD1, which was not confirmed against the DNA. TRBV21-1 is a documented pseudogene. This CDR3 has 17 residues. The CDR3 DNA reads TGTGCCAGCAGCCAATCCGGGACAGGTAATTCTAATGAAAAACTGTTTTTT. Amino acids: CASSQSGTGNSNEKLFF.

This clone occurred once. J is TRBJ2-3 and V is TRBV19; D call uncertain. The V gene lost 1 base and the J gene lost 3 bases, with 8 bases spanning the gap. CDR1 is LNHDA and CDR2 is SQIVND in the germline V gene (reference sequence). This CDR3 comprises 14 residues. CDR3: CASSIAGRTDTQYF. CDR3 coding DNA: TGTGCCAGTAGTATAGCCGGAAGGACAGATACGCAGTATTTT.

CDR3 sequence: CASSLSRTYEQYF. The CDR3 nucleotides read TGTGCCAGCAGTTTATCACGAACCTACGAGCAGTACTTC. The chain combines TRBV27 with TRBJ2-7, with D unresolved. Germline-derived CDR1 and CDR2 are MNHEY and SMNVEV (reference sequence). This CDR3 is built from 13 residues. Trimming took 0 bases from V and 2 from J, leaving 5 bases between them.

The chain uses TRBV5-4 and TRBJ1-3; D not resolved. This CDR3 is built from 15 residues. V lost 0 bases, J lost 2 bases, and 9 bases lay in between. CDR1 SGHNT and CDR2 YYREEE come from the germline V gene (reference sequence). The DNA for the CDR3 is TGTGCCAGCAGCTTGGGCGGTCAGACTGGAAACACCATATATTTT. This codes for CASSLGGQTGNTIYF.

This clone was found a few times. The rearrangement uses TRBV20-1 and TRBJ2-4; the D is unclear. Looked up from germline, CDR1 is DFQATT and CDR2 is SNEGSKA (reference sequence). Trimming took 3 bases from V and 5 from J, leaving 8 bases between them. The length of the CDR3 is 12 residues. As DNA, the CDR3 is TGCAGTGCTAGTCGCGCGGAAAACATTCAGTACTTC. This sequence encodes CSASRAENIQYF.

This clone was seen only once. The V gene is TRBV18, the J gene TRBJ1-3; D uncertain. CDR3 size: 16 residues. V lost 5 bases, J lost 0 bases, and 14 bases lay in between. From germline, CDR1 is KGHSH and CDR2 LQKENI. CDR3 residues: CASSATTLSSGNTIYF. DNA of the CDR3: TGTGCCAGCTCAGCGACGACGCTTAGCTCTGGAAACACCATATATTTT.

The V call is TRBV6-5, the J call TRBJ2-2; perhaps D is TRBD1 or TRBD2 (5 bases each). CDR3 length equals 15 residues. Germline V gene lookup returns CDR1 MNHEY and CDR2 SVGAGI. The V end was cut by 4 bases, the J end by 1 base, with 10 bases between. The CDR3 protein is CASSSGTVNTGELFF. CDR3 nucleotide sequence: TGTGCCAGCAGTTCCGGGACCGTGAACACCGGGGAGCTGTTTTTT.

V usage is TRBV6-1 and J usage is TRBJ1-5; D gene unclear. Germline CDR1 reads MNHNS; CDR2 reads SASEGT. This CDR3 has 17 residues. The V gene lost 0 bases and the J gene lost 4 bases, with 16 bases spanning the gap. CDR3 region: CASSEAAGPIFNQPQHF. CDR3 sequence (DNA): TGTGCCAGCAGTGAAGCGGCCGGGCCAATTTTTAATCAGCCCCAGCATTTT.

V is TRBV4-1 and J is TRBJ1-1; TRBD1 agrees at 9 bases. V lost 5 bases to trimming and J lost 11 bases; unmatched junction nucleotides: 15. This CDR3 is built from 15 residues. The V gene's germline CDR1 is MGHRA and CDR2 YSYEKL. The CDR3 sequence: CASSTPGQGTPGAFF. In DNA form, the CDR3 reads TGCGCCAGCAGCACCCCAGGACAGGGGACCCCTGGGGCTTTCTTT.

The chain couples TRBV5-1 to TRBJ2-5, with 8 positions matching TRBD1. CDR1 SGHRS and CDR2 YFSETQ come from the germline V gene. The CDR3 is 15 amino acids. V lost 4 bases, J lost 5 bases, and 10 bases stayed unmatched. This chain's CDR3 is CASSHRTGIMETQYF. The CDR3 bases are TGCGCCAGCAGCCATCGGACAGGGATCATGGAGACCCAGTACTTC. The full variable domain, in which reference TRBV5-1 and TRBJ2-5 provide the parts outside the CDR3, is KAGVTQTPRYLIKTRGQQVTLSCSPISGHRSVSWYQQTPGQGLQFLFEYFSETQRNKGNFPGRFSGRQFSNSRSEMNVSTLELGDSALYLCASSHRTGIMETQYFGPGTRLLVL.

The gene calls are TRBV18 and TRBJ2-5; D is ambiguous. Between the trimmed V and J ends, which lost 3 bases and 5 bases, there was a span of 10 bases. The germline V gene has CDR1 KGHSH and CDR2 LQKENI. This CDR3 has 13 residues. The CDR3 loop is CASSPTVGETQYF. CDR3 nucleotides: TGTGCCAGCTCACCCACCGTCGGGGAGACCCAGTACTTC. The variable domain in full, completed from reference TRBV18 and TRBJ2-5, reads NAGVMQNPRHLVRRRGQEARLRCSPMKGHSHVYWYRQLPEEGLKFMVYLQKENIIDESGMPKERFSAEFPKEGPSILRIQQVVRGDSAAYFCASSPTVGETQYFGPGTRLLVL.

The chain employs TRBV3-1 (or the pseudogene TRBV3-2) and TRBJ2-5; 7 bases map to TRBD1. V was clipped by 0 bases and J by 4 bases; unmatched bases: 8. The CDR3 has 16 amino acids. Germline-derived CDR1 and CDR2 are LGHDT and YNNKEL (reference sequence). The CDR3 loop reads CASSQDWRQGLETQYF. CDR3 nucleotides: TGTGCCAGCAGCCAAGATTGGAGACAGGGCCTAGAGACCCAGTACTTC.

The table lists this clone with a few counts. V and J are TRBV27 and TRBJ1-1, with 8 bases aligning to TRBD1. Germline trimming cut 4 bases from V and 1 base from J; bases unmatched to any gene: 11. Germline V gene data show CDR1 as MNHEY and CDR2 as SMNVEV (reference sequence). The CDR3 extends over 17 amino acids. The CDR3: CASSSIFQQGGNTEAFF. In DNA form, the CDR3 reads TGTGCCAGCAGTTCTATATTCCAACAGGGGGGGAACACTGAAGCTTTCTTT.

DNA of the CDR3: TGTGCCAGCAGCCTCGCCCATTCCGGGACTAGCATACCCTTCAATGAGCAGTTCTTC. Translated, it gives CASSLAHSGTSIPFNEQFF. The rearrangement links TRBV11-3 to TRBJ2-1, with TRBD2 matching 9 bases. The CDR3 covers 19 residues. The J segment lost 6 bases and the V segment lost 5 bases, leaving 20 bases of the junction unmatched. The germline CDR1 and CDR2 sequences are SGHNT and YENEEA.

This clone came up a few times. The chain combines TRBV28 with TRBJ1-1; tentatively, D is TRBD1 (5 bases). The CDR3 contains 15 residues. Trimming left V 5 bases short and J 0 bases short, with 13 bases between. Germline V gives CDR1 MDHEN, CDR2 SYDVKM. The CDR3 sequence is CASSPPRVMNTEAFF. The CDR3 bases are TGTGCCAGCAGTCCCCCCAGGGTCATGAACACTGAAGCTTTCTTT.

This chain uses TRBV30 with TRBJ1-2; D perhaps matches TRBD1 (5 bases). There are 16 residues in the CDR3. The V end lost 1 base, the J end lost 0 bases, and 15 bases lay between the germline ends. CDR1 and CDR2 (germline): GTSNPN, SVGIG (reference sequence). CDR3 loop: CAWSGGSTTPNYGYTF. Here the CDR3 DNA reads TGTGCCTGGAGTGGGGGCAGCACCACCCCTAACTATGGCTACACCTTC.